The 12 T cell receptor beta chains presented below share a single source sample, sequenced in a study of cytomegalovirus exposure and HLA in healthy donors. Sequencing was performed with immunoSEQ multiplex PCR; in TCRdb, only in-frame clones are kept and a portion is missing. The sample records over 65,000 clones, 94% being singletons. Sample: PBMCs. These receptors all come from a woman younger than 35 in good health and CMV-seropositive.

The CDR3 is CASSSGASGNTIYF. CDR3 bases: TGTGCCAGCAGCTCAGGGGCCTCTGGAAACACCATATATTTT. The chain carries TRBV6-1 and TRBJ1-3; a possible D gene is TRBD1 (6 bases). The CDR3 runs to 14 residues. Germline CDR1 reads MNHNS; CDR2 reads SASEGT. The V end lost 6 bases, the J end lost 0 bases, and 9 bases lay between the germline ends.

This clone was counted once. The chain has TRBV11-2 and TRBJ2-2, with a possible D match to TRBD1 (7 bases). CDR3 length equals 17 residues. Germline V CDR1 and CDR2: SGHAT, FQNNGV. Trimming stripped 5 bases from V and 7 bases from J, with 23 bases between. CDR3 DNA: TGTGCCAGCAGCCCTCCCAGGGGGGACACCCGGGGCGGGGAGCTGTTTTTT. As protein: CASSPPRGDTRGGELFF.

This clone was counted once. The chain is built from TRBV4-1 and TRBJ1-2; D is unresolved. V was pared by 6 bases and J by 3 bases, with 11 bases between. This CDR3 region has 13 residues. CDR1 MGHRA and CDR2 YSYEKL come from the germline V gene. The CDR3 coding sequence is TGCGCCAGCAGTCTCGGCGGGGACTATGGCTACACCTTC. Its protein product is CASSLGGDYGYTF.

The chain joins TRBV27 to TRBJ2-1; D is perhaps TRBD2 (5 bases). CDR1 and CDR2 from the germline V gene are MNHEY and SMNVEV (reference sequence). CDR3 length: 16 residues. V lost 3 bases, J lost 8 bases, and 20 bases lay in between. The CDR3 DNA reads as TGTGCCAGCAGTTTTGGGGAGCGGCCCCCTGGAGATGAGCAGTTCTTC. It specifies CASSFGERPPGDEQFF.

The genes are TRBV4-3 and TRBJ2-7, with D tentatively TRBD1 (6 bases). This CDR3 is built from 15 residues. Germline loops: CDR1 LGHNA, CDR2 YSLEER. Trimming left V 1 base short and J 2 bases short, with 12 bases between. The CDR3 region has the DNA TGCGCCAGCAGCCAAGCAAACTCAGGGGCCTACGAGCAGTACTTC. It translates to CASSQANSGAYEQYF.

The CDR3 region has the DNA TGTGCCAGTAGTCCGGGGACTAGCGCATACAATGAGCAGTTCTTC. This gives the protein CASSPGTSAYNEQFF. The rearrangement uses TRBV19 and TRBJ2-1, with 10 bases matching TRBD2. In germline, CDR1 is LNHDA, CDR2 SQIVND (reference sequence). This CDR3 comprises 15 residues. V lost 5 bases and J lost 4; bases outside the gene matches: 5.

The rearrangement joins TRBV7-6 to TRBJ1-4; 7 nucleotides align to TRBD1. CDR1 and CDR2 (germline): SGHVS, FNYEAQ. This CDR3 has 16 amino acids. V dropped 1 base and J dropped 3; count of bases not matched to a gene: 5. The CDR3 loop is CASSLEVGTANEKLFF. The CDR3 DNA sequence: TGTGCCAGCAGCTTAGAAGTAGGGACAGCTAATGAAAAACTGTTTTTT.

The CDR3 coding sequence is TGTGCCAGCAGTTCTGGACAGGGGGTCGGCTACACCTTC. It yields the protein CASSSGQGVGYTF. The chain carries TRBV28 and TRBJ1-2, with 10 bases identical to TRBD1. The CDR3 sequence is 13 residues long. The V segment lost 4 bases and the J segment 8 bases; nucleotides outside the gene matches: 4. Germline V CDR1 and CDR2: MDHEN, SYDVKM.

The J gene is TRBJ2-1, the V gene TRBV11-2, with 8 bases that match TRBD2. V gave up 5 bases and J gave up 3 bases; unmatched junction bases: 12. The CDR3 has 17 amino acids. Germline V gene data show CDR1 as SGHAT and CDR2 as FQNNGV. The CDR3 bases are TGTGCCAGCAGCCTTATCCCCGCGGGGGGTCACTACAATGAGCAGTTCTTC. Its translation is CASSLIPAGGHYNEQFF.

In its sample, this clone was seen a few times. V gene TRBV6-5 combines with J gene TRBJ2-7; 7 bases fit TRBD1. The germline CDR1 and CDR2 sequences are MNHEY and SVGAGI. The ends lost 5 bases at V and 0 bases at J; junction bases unmatched: 4. The CDR3 extends over 14 amino acids. CDR3 sequence reads: CASSVGDSSYEQYF. CDR3 in DNA: TGTGCCAGCAGTGTTGGGGACAGCTCCTACGAGCAGTACTTC.

This chain connects TRBV6-1 to TRBJ1-5; 9 bases agree with TRBD1. The CDR3 length is 15 residues. Germline CDR1 and CDR2: MNHNS and SASEGT. The V gene end was trimmed by 4 bases and the J gene end by 3 bases; junction bases not matched to a gene: 4. The CDR3 coding sequence is TGTGCCAGCAGTGTTAGGACAGGGGTCAATCAGCCCCAGCATTTT. Its translation is CASSVRTGVNQPQHF.

The chain employs TRBV27 and TRBJ1-5; D possibly corresponds to TRBD1 (5 bases). Deletions cut 5 bases from V and 9 bases from J, with 17 bases between. Germline V gene data show CDR1 as MNHEY and CDR2 as SMNVEV (reference sequence). The CDR3 length is 14 residues. The CDR3 spells CASSPRQGILPQHF. As DNA, the CDR3 is TGTGCCAGCAGTCCGCGGCAGGGAATTTTGCCCCAGCATTTT.